This record concerns one T cell receptor (beta chain) sequence. Some clones are missing from TCRdb's copy, which holds only in-frame ones; the method was immunoSEQ multiplex PCR. Of under 95,000 clones listed, 95% to 98% are singletons. The data were taken from a study of technical replicates of blood from a few donors. CDR1 SGHTA and CDR2 FQGNSA come from the germline V gene. The CDR3 is 12 amino acids. Trimming cost V 4 bases and J 6 bases, with 10 bases left between them. This TCR was recovered from a human donor in good health. The specimen was T cells isolated from PBMCs. The J gene is TRBJ2-7, the V gene TRBV7-2, with D hard to call. This CDR3 reads CASSSIVSEQYF. For the CDR3, the DNA is TGTGCCAGCAGCTCCATAGTTAGCGAGCAGTACTTC.